A single sample is the source of the 30 T cell receptor beta chains below, sequenced in a study of OX40 agonist ivuxolimab in advanced cancers. Assay used: immunoSEQ multiplex PCR; TCRdb lists only in-frame clones, some missing. The data show tens of thousands of clones, over 75% seen once. Source: CD4+ or CD8+ T cells sorted from blood, taken in a trial of the OX40 agonist ivuxolimab. The receptor set was obtained from an adult with an advanced solid tumor such as melanoma, head and neck, liver or kidney cancer.

This clone was found a few times. The chain joins TRBV28 to TRBJ2-1; D assignment may be TRBD1 or TRBD2 (6 bases each). The CDR3 totals 15 residues. Trimming left V 2 bases short and J 4 bases short, with 12 bases between. Germline assignment: CDR1 MDHEN and CDR2 SYDVKM. CDR3 protein: CASSLGGRVYNEQFF. The CDR3, as DNA: TGTGCCAGCAGTTTAGGGGGGCGGGTATACAATGAGCAGTTCTTC.

V usage is TRBV9 and J usage is TRBJ2-7; 12 bases match TRBD2. The germline CDR1 and CDR2 sequences are SGDLS and YYNGEE. With 1 base clipped from V and 1 base from J, the junction kept 6 bases outside the gene matches. The CDR3 runs to 17 residues. The CDR3 DNA follows: TGTGCCAGCAGCGTAACTGGACTAGCGGGGCCTTCCTACGAGCAGTACTTC. It is translated as CASSVTGLAGPSYEQYF.

The chain couples TRBV10-1 to TRBJ2-1, with D perhaps TRBD2 (6 bases). This CDR3 contains 15 residues. Per germline, CDR1 WNHNN and CDR2 SYGVQD (reference sequence). Trimming pared 2 bases from V and 4 bases from J, leaving 12 bases between. The CDR3 spells CASSELRAGYNEQFF. For the CDR3, the DNA is TGCGCCAGCAGTGAGCTCAGGGCGGGATACAATGAGCAGTTCTTC.

The J gene is TRBJ2-1, the V gene TRBV28; 7 nucleotides match TRBD2. The germline V gene encodes CDR1 MDHEN and CDR2 SYDVKM. This CDR3 is built from 14 residues. V shed 7 bases and J 6 bases; nucleotides not matched to a gene: 9. DNA of the CDR3: TGTGCCAGCATGACTAGCAGGTTTCCCAATGAGCAGTTCTTC. It specifies CASMTSRFPNEQFF. The variable domain in full, with the rest retrieved from reference TRBV28 and TRBJ2-1, is DVKVTQSSRYLVKRTGEKVFLECVQDMDHENMFWYRQDPGLGLRLIYFSYDVKMKEKGDIPEGYSVSREKKERFSLILESASTNQTSMYLCASMTSRFPNEQFFGPGTRLTVL.

The chain combines TRBV6-1 with TRBJ1-2; no firm D call. This CDR3 is built from 13 residues. Trimming left V 5 bases short and J 8 bases short, with 15 bases between. From germline, CDR1 is MNHNS and CDR2 SASEGT. The CDR3 sequence: CASSSDPQRGYTF. Here the CDR3 DNA reads TGTGCCAGCAGTTCAGACCCACAGCGGGGCTACACCTTC.

The chain has TRBV7-9 and TRBJ2-3, with TRBD2 matching over 14 bases. The CDR3 has 16 amino acids. In germline, CDR1 is SEHNR, CDR2 FQNEAQ (reference sequence). V gave up 4 bases and J gave up 6 bases; unmatched junction bases: 6. The CDR3 loop reads CASSWGLAGARDTQYF. The CDR3 nucleotides read TGTGCCAGCAGCTGGGGACTAGCGGGGGCAAGGGATACGCAGTATTTT.

The chain employs TRBV11-2 and TRBJ2-7; either TRBD1 or TRBD2 may supply D (5 bases each). The CDR3 covers 16 residues. From germline, CDR1 is SGHAT and CDR2 FQNNGV. Deletions cut 4 bases from V and 5 bases from J, with 21 bases between. The CDR3 spells CASSSGGRTPFHEQYF. The DNA for the CDR3 is TGTGCCAGCAGCTCTGGGGGAAGGACTCCGTTCCACGAGCAGTACTTC.

This clone was seen many times. The chain uses TRBV27 and TRBJ1-2; 11 bases match TRBD1. The V gene's germline CDR1 is MNHEY and CDR2 SMNVEV (reference sequence). The CDR3 has 13 amino acids. J gave up 9 bases and V 5 bases, and 5 bases lay outside the gene matches. CDR3 coding DNA: TGTGCCAGCAGTGGGACAGGGGGATTGAGCTACACCTTC. As protein: CASSGTGGLSYTF.

The chain carries TRBV5-1 and TRBJ2-3; D is unresolved. Deletions cut 0 bases from V and 2 bases from J, with 4 bases between. This CDR3 is built from 13 residues. The germline CDR1 and CDR2 sequences are SGHRS and YFSETQ. DNA of the CDR3: TGCGCCAGCAGCTTGGGGGACACAGATACGCAGTATTTT. Protein sequence: CASSLGDTDTQYF.

The chain recombines TRBV28 with TRBJ2-2; 9 positions match TRBD1. This CDR3 region has 15 residues. Trimming took 6 bases from V and 5 from J; bases not matched to a gene: 7. In germline, CDR1 is MDHEN, CDR2 SYDVKM. The CDR3 spells CASSPTGQGTGELFF. As DNA, the CDR3 is TGTGCCAGCAGCCCCACGGGACAGGGTACCGGGGAGCTGTTTTTT.

A single count supports this clone. The rearrangement links TRBV5-4 to TRBJ1-4; tentative D call: TRBD1 (6 bases). The CDR3 loop spans 14 amino acids. The germline V and J ends were trimmed by 4 bases and 8 bases, with 15 bases remaining between them. The germline V gene encodes CDR1 SGHNT and CDR2 YYREEE (reference sequence). CDR3 protein: CASSRQKGGEKLFF. DNA for the CDR3: TGTGCCAGCAGCCGACAGAAGGGGGGGGAAAAACTGTTTTTT.

The chain joins TRBV28 to TRBJ2-3; no clear D. Trimming pared 2 bases from V and 0 bases from J, leaving 9 bases between. Germline-derived CDR1 and CDR2 are MDHEN and SYDVKM. The CDR3 length is 15 residues. In nucleotides, the CDR3 is TGTGCCAGCAGTTTAATGGGCACGAGCACAGATACGCAGTATTTT. Protein sequence: CASSLMGTSTDTQYF.

The genes are TRBV6-1 and TRBJ2-5; D is unclear. CDR3 length equals 13 residues. The V gene's germline CDR1 is MNHNS and CDR2 SASEGT. V lost 8 bases, J lost 5 bases, and 15 bases lay in between. This CDR3 is CASQVLGRETQYF. Here the CDR3 DNA reads TGTGCCAGCCAGGTTCTAGGACGGGAGACCCAGTACTTC.

V usage is TRBV10-3 and J usage is TRBJ1-5; D is uncertain. Trimming took off 11 bases at V and 5 bases at J, with 22 bases between the two ends. This CDR3 has 15 residues. Germline-derived CDR1 and CDR2 are ENHRY and SYGVKD. Written as DNA, the CDR3 is TGTGCCCGACGGCTGGCAGGCGGGCTTGATCAGCCCCAGCATTTT. Amino acids: CARRLAGGLDQPQHF.

This chain joins TRBV7-9 and TRBJ2-2; 9 nucleotides agree with TRBD2. Germline lookup yields CDR1 SEHNR and CDR2 FQNEAQ (reference sequence). V dropped 7 bases and J dropped 5; count of bases not matched to a gene: 8. The CDR3 runs to 15 residues. This CDR3 is CASILAGARTGELFF. Here the CDR3 DNA reads TGTGCCAGCATTTTAGCGGGAGCACGGACCGGGGAGCTGTTTTTT.

The chain uses TRBV6-1 and TRBJ2-7; 11 positions agree with TRBD1. The CDR3 extends over 15 amino acids. Germline-derived CDR1 and CDR2 are MNHNS and SASEGT. V shed 1 base and J 4 bases; nucleotides not matched to a gene: 3. CDR3: CASSEGTGGGYEQYV. The CDR3 bases are TGTGCCAGCAGTGAAGGGACAGGGGGCGGTTACGAGCAGTACGTC.

The chain couples TRBV27 to TRBJ1-4; TRBD1 agrees at 9 bases. With 4 bases clipped from V and 8 bases from J, the junction kept 11 bases outside the gene matches. The CDR3 is made up of 16 amino acids. Germline CDR1 and CDR2: MNHEY and SMNVEV (reference sequence). CDR3 sequence reads: CASSSQPGQGPEKLFF. The DNA of the CDR3 is TGTGCCAGCAGTTCCCAGCCGGGACAGGGTCCCGAAAAACTGTTTTTT.

The chain joins TRBV9 to TRBJ2-1; possibly TRBD2 for D (6 bases). V lost 4 bases and J 2 bases, leaving 10 bases between the germline ends. The CDR3 has 14 residues. Per germline, CDR1 SGDLS and CDR2 YYNGEE. The CDR3 coding sequence is TGTGCCAGCAGCACAGGACTAACCTACAATGAGCAGTTCTTC. Amino acid sequence: CASSTGLTYNEQFF.

The rearrangement joins TRBV11-3 to TRBJ2-2, with 7 bases that match TRBD1. With 4 bases clipped from V and 6 bases from J, the junction kept 8 bases outside the gene matches. This CDR3 region has 15 residues. Germline loops: CDR1 SGHNT, CDR2 YENEEA. CDR3 sequence reads: CASSSSTGKAGELFF. The CDR3 coding sequence is TGTGCCAGCAGCTCATCGACAGGGAAGGCCGGGGAGCTGTTTTTT.

This chain links TRBV7-7 with TRBJ2-2; tentatively, D is TRBD2 (5 bases). The CDR3 covers 14 residues. Germline lookup yields CDR1 SSHAT and CDR2 FNYEAQ (reference sequence). The V end lost 5 bases, the J end lost 5 bases, and 12 bases lay between the germline ends. The CDR3, as DNA: TGTGCCAGCAGCCAAATGGAGGCTACCGGGGAGCTGTTTTTT. It translates to CASSQMEATGELFF. Filled out from reference TRBV7-7 and TRBJ2-2, the complete variable domain reads GAGVSQSPRYKVTKRGQDVTLRCDPISSHATLYWYQQALGQGPEFLTYFNYEAQPDKSGLPSDRFSAERPEGSISTLTIQRTEQRDSAMYRCASSQMEATGELFFGEGSRLTVL.

J is TRBJ2-6 and V is TRBV27; D ambiguous. The CDR3 contains 14 residues. The V gene lost 2 bases and the J gene lost 1 base, with 3 bases spanning the gap. Germline CDR1 is MNHEY and CDR2 is SMNVEV (reference sequence). This CDR3 is CASSLLSGANVLTF. The CDR3 region has the DNA TGTGCCAGCAGTTTACTATCTGGGGCCAACGTCCTGACTTTC.

The J gene is TRBJ1-5, the V gene TRBV6-5, with D possibly being TRBD1 (5 bases). The CDR3 has 15 residues. Trimming took 6 bases from V and 2 from J, leaving 14 bases between them. Germline V gene lookup returns CDR1 MNHEY and CDR2 SVGAGI. CDR3 DNA sequence: TGTGCCAGCAGCCGTAGGAGGGGCGGCAATCAGCCCCAGCATTTT. Its translation: CASSRRRGGNQPQHF.

This clone has only a few counts. The rearrangement joins TRBV5-1 to TRBJ1-1; D gene ambiguous. V lost 4 bases, J lost 3 bases, and 16 bases lay in between. The germline CDR1 and CDR2 sequences are SGHRS and YFSETQ. This CDR3 has 15 residues. The CDR3 DNA reads as TGCGCCAGCAGCAATGACCCCGGGTGGGACACTGAAGCTTTCTTT. Its translation: CASSNDPGWDTEAFF.

The chain employs TRBV29-1 and TRBJ2-2; D could derive from TRBD1 or TRBD2 (6 bases each). The CDR3 loop spans 13 amino acids. The V and J ends lost 7 bases and 4 bases respectively, with 13 bases between them. Germline loops: CDR1 SQVTM, CDR2 ANQGSEA. The CDR3 protein is CSASQGGTGELFF. The CDR3 region has the DNA TGCAGCGCCTCACAGGGAGGCACCGGGGAGCTGTTTTTT.

J is TRBJ1-2 and V is TRBV28; D not certain. Germline V gene data show CDR1 as MDHEN and CDR2 as SYDVKM. The CDR3 has 12 residues. CDR3 protein: CGAAMSNYGYTF. The CDR3 DNA is TGTGGGGCCGCGATGAGCAACTATGGCTACACCTTC.

This sequence joins TRBV23-1 and TRBJ1-4; no clear D gene. TRBV23-1 is sorted into the ORF group, with uncertain function. This CDR3 region has 14 residues. Trimming removed 0 bases at V and 6 bases at J, with 8 bases between. The CDR3 region is CASSQSPIYEKLFF. The CDR3 region has the DNA TGCGCCAGCAGTCAATCTCCGATTTATGAAAAACTGTTTTTT.

The chain carries TRBV27 and TRBJ1-6; the D is unclear. The CDR3 is 14 residues long. Looked up from germline, CDR1 is MNHEY and CDR2 is SMNVEV (reference sequence). Between the trimmed V and J ends, which lost 6 bases and 7 bases, there was a span of 13 bases. The CDR3 region has the DNA TGTGCCAGCAGAGGTAGCCAGTGGAATTCACCCCTCCACTTT. This encodes CASRGSQWNSPLHF.

The gene calls are TRBV6-5 and TRBJ1-4; D not resolved. V lost 7 bases and J lost 8, with 14 bases in between. The germline gives CDR1 MNHEY, CDR2 SVGAGI. The CDR3 runs to 13 residues. CDR3: CASTSSLMEKLFF. Written as DNA, the CDR3 is TGTGCCAGCACGTCATCCCTGATGGAAAAACTGTTTTTT.

This rearrangement joins TRBV27 to TRBJ2-3; tentatively, D is TRBD1 (5 bases). CDR3 size: 14 residues. V was cut by 3 bases and J by 6 bases, with 13 bases left in between. Germline values: CDR1 MNHEY, CDR2 SMNVEV (reference sequence). The CDR3 region is CASSLSDSTDTQYF. The CDR3 DNA is TGTGCCAGCAGTTTGTCTGACAGTACCGATACGCAGTATTTT.

The genes are TRBV2 and TRBJ1-2, with 8 bases lining up with TRBD1. This CDR3 comprises 15 residues. J was trimmed by 0 bases and V by 7 bases; bases with no gene match: 7. Germline V gene lookup returns CDR1 SNHLY and CDR2 FYNNEI. In nucleotides, the CDR3 is TGTGCCAGCATATCCGGGACAGGAGCTAACTATGGCTACACCTTC. Its translation: CASISGTGANYGYTF.